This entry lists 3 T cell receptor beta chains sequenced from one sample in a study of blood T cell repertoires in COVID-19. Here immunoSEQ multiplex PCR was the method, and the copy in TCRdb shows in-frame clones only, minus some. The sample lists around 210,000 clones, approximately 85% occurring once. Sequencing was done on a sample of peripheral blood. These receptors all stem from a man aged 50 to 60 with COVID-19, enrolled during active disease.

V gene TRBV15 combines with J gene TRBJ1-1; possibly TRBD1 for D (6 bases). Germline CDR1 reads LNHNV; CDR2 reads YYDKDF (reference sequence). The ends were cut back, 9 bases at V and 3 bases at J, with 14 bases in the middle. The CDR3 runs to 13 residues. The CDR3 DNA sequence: TGTGCCACTGGGACACGAGGGCACACTGAAGCTTTCTTT. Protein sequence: CATGTRGHTEAFF.

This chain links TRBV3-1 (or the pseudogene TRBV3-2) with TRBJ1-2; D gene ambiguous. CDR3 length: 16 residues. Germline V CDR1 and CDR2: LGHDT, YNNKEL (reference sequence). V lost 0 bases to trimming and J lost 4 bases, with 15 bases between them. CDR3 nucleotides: TGTGCCAGCAGCCAAGATCCCTTGCGGGGTGGCTATGGCTACACCTTC. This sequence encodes CASSQDPLRGGYGYTF.

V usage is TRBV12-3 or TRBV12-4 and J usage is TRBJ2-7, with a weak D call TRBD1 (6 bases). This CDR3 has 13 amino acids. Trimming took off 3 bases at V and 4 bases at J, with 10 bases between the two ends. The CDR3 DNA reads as TGTGCCAGCAGTTTTGGACAGCTGTACGAGCAGTACTTC. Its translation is CASSFGQLYEQYF.